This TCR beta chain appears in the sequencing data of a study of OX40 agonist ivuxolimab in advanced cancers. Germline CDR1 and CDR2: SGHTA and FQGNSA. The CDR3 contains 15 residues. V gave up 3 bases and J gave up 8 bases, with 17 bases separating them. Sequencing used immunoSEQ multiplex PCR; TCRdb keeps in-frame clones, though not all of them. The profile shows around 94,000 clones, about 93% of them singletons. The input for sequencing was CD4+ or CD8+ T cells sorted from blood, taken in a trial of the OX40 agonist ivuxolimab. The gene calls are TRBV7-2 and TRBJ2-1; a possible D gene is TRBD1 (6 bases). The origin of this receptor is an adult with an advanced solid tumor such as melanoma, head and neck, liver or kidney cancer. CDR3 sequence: CASSFLPGELYEQFF. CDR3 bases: TGTGCCAGCAGCTTTCTCCCAGGGGAACTGTATGAGCAGTTCTTC.